This is a list of T cell receptor beta chains from one sample in a study of OX40 agonist ivuxolimab in advanced cancers. Data came from immunoSEQ multiplex PCR; TCRdb stores just in-frame clones and leaves some out. The sample includes some 74,000 clones, almost 85% seen only once; the top ten take around 5%. The sequenced sample was CD4+ or CD8+ T cells sorted from blood, obtained in a trial of the OX40 agonist ivuxolimab. The receptors shown here come from an adult with an advanced solid tumor such as melanoma, head and neck, liver or kidney cancer. Both conserved end residues are part of each CDR3. The D gene is left open where the match is weak. The listing skips clone size in some rows; elsewhere it reads once, few, many or a size class.

D	size	V	length	J	CDR3	DNA
NA	few	TRBV5-1	14	TRBJ2-3	CASSLTDSTDTQYF	TGCGCCAGCAGCTTAACGGATAGCACAGATACGCAGTATTTT
NA	NA	TRBV18	15	TRBJ2-1	CASSPDLSSYNEQFF	TGTGCCAGCTCACCGGACCTAAGCTCCTACAATGAGCAGTTCTTC
NA	few	TRBV6-6	13	TRBJ2-5	CASSSTWGETQYF	TGTGCCAGCAGTTCGACCTGGGGAGAGACCCAGTACTTC
NA	NA	TRBV2	10	TRBJ2-7	CASKTYEQYF	TGTGCCAGCAAAACGTACGAGCAGTACTTC
NA	NA	TRBV5-1	14	TRBJ2-5	CASSPGSAGETQYF	TGCGCCAGCAGCCCGGGATCGGCCGGAGAGACCCAGTACTTC
TRBD1	NA	TRBV5-1	14	TRBJ1-2	CASSPTGEGYGYTF	TGCGCCAGCAGCCCGACAGGGGAGGGCTATGGCTACACCTTC
TRBD2	NA	TRBV5-1	16	TRBJ2-3	CASSRAGGQRTDTQYF	TGCGCCAGCAGCCGAGCGGGGGGCCAGCGCACAGATACGCAGTATTTT
NA	NA	TRBV9	13	TRBJ1-2	CASSVQGNYGYTF	TGTGCCAGCAGCGTTCAGGGAAACTATGGCTACACCTTC
TRBD1	NA	TRBV7-2	13	TRBJ2-5	CASSSGGQETQYF	TGTGCCAGCAGCTCAGGGGGCCAAGAGACCCAGTACTTC
NA	NA	TRBV5-1	14	TRBJ2-7	CASSPMGNSYEQYF	TGCGCCAGCAGCCCGATGGGAAACTCCTACGAGCAGTACTTC
NA	NA	TRBV5-4	15	TRBJ2-2	CASSLLQGNTGELFF	TGTGCCAGCAGCTTGTTGCAGGGTAACACCGGGGAGCTGTTTTTT
TRBD1	NA	TRBV6-6	14	TRBJ2-7	CASRPGQGNNEQYF	TGTGCCAGCAGGCCGGGACAGGGAAACAACGAGCAGTACTTC
TRBD1	NA	TRBV15	16	TRBJ1-5	CATSRVGQGRNQPQHF	TGTGCCACCAGCAGAGTCGGACAGGGTCGTAATCAGCCCCAGCATTTT
TRBD2	NA	TRBV28	14	TRBJ2-7	CASSRASGRYEQYF	TGTGCCAGCAGTCGGGCTAGCGGTCGTTACGAGCAGTACTTC
NA	NA	TRBV18	13	TRBJ1-1	CASSPRSGTEAFF	TGTGCCAGCTCCCCGCGAAGTGGGACTGAAGCTTTCTTT
NA	NA	TRBV5-1	15	TRBJ1-1	CASSPDSGLDTEAFF	TGCGCCAGCAGCCCAGACTCGGGGCTGGACACTGAAGCTTTCTTT
NA	few	TRBV4-1	13	TRBJ1-2	CASSQDSAVGYTF	TGCGCCAGCAGCCAAGATAGCGCCGTGGGCTACACCTTC
TRBD1	NA	TRBV2	15	TRBJ1-4	CGGRQGAVTNEKLFF	TGTGGCGGAAGACAGGGAGCAGTCACTAATGAAAAACTGTTTTTT
TRBD1	NA	TRBV28	13	TRBJ2-7	CASSFPTGGEQYF	TGTGCCAGCAGTTTCCCGACAGGGGGCGAGCAGTACTTC
TRBD2	NA	TRBV4-2	16	TRBJ2-5	CASSQDWTSGEETQYF	TGTGCCAGCAGCCAAGATTGGACTAGCGGGGAAGAGACCCAGTACTTC
NA	NA	TRBV15	14	TRBJ1-5	CATSRGILGQPQHF	TGTGCCACCAGCAGAGGAATTTTAGGTCAGCCCCAGCATTTT
NA	NA	TRBV6-1	13	TRBJ1-2	CASRLGQLYGYTF	TGTGCCAGCAGGCTGGGACAACTTTATGGCTACACCTTC
NA	NA	TRBV6-1	15	TRBJ2-1	CASSEDGTSYNEQFF	TGTGCCAGCAGTGAGGACGGAACGTCCTACAATGAGCAGTTCTTC
NA	NA	TRBV5-1	16	TRBJ1-4	CASRQVTGGTNEKLFF	TGCGCCAGCAGGCAGGTGACCGGTGGAACTAATGAAAAACTGTTTTTT
NA	few	TRBV6-5	13	TRBJ1-6	CASSLTVNSPLHF	TGTGCCAGCAGCCTGACAGTAAATTCACCCCTCCACTTT
NA	NA	TRBV7-2	18	TRBJ1-6	CASSSRGRVDTGNSPLHF	TGTGCCAGCAGCTCCAGGGGTAGGGTAGATACTGGGAATTCACCCCTCCACTTT
TRBD2	NA	TRBV2	15	TRBJ2-3	CASRREREGTDTQYF	TGTGCCAGCAGAAGGGAGCGGGAAGGCACAGATACGCAGTATTTT
TRBD1	NA	TRBV28	15	TRBJ1-1	CASTSAGQGGTEAFF	TGTGCCAGCACCTCAGCGGGACAGGGAGGCACTGAAGCTTTCTTT